The 14 T cell receptor beta chains below come from one sample, sequenced in a study of blood T cells in healthy people across ages. Alongside a J-beta primer mix, a sample-barcoded 5' primer served in a second PCR lasting about 7 to 12 cycles. Each CDR3 protein is one row after TCRdb ran MiXCR on the 5' RACE reads. This repertoire shows hundreds of thousands of distinct CDR3 sequences, approximately 21% found once; its top ten account for 22%. The sequenced sample consisted of blood. These receptors were taken from a man between 65 and 85 years old in good health.

As concerns this clonotype: Germline is not matched at one junction end, which may reflect a read error. The chain joins TRBV6-2 or TRBV6-3 to TRBJ2-5; no reliable D call. The last part of the DNA fits TRBJ2-1 better; the J call may be wrong. This CDR3 comprises 13 residues. CDR1 and CDR2 (germline): MNHEY, SVGEGT. The CDR3 loop reads CASTSAPHNVQFF. In DNA, the CDR3 is TGTGCCAGCACCTCCGCCCCACACAATGTGCAGTTCTTC.

The rearrangement uses TRBV20-1 and TRBJ1-2; D gene unclear. V lost 4 bases and J lost 5, with 8 bases in between. The CDR3 is 11 residues long. Germline V CDR1 and CDR2: DFQATT, SNEGSKA (reference sequence). CDR3 protein: CSANGIYGYTF. CDR3 nucleotide sequence: TGCAGTGCTAATGGAATATATGGCTACACCTTC.

The sample holds a few counts of this clonotype. V and J are TRBV6-1 and TRBJ2-1; D remains unclear. V gave up 4 bases and J gave up 5 bases, with 12 bases separating them. The CDR3 has 14 amino acids. Germline V CDR1 and CDR2: MNHNS, SASEGT. The CDR3 nucleotides are TGTGCCAGCAGTGTGGTAGTAGCAAACAATGAGCAGTTCTTC. Amino acids: CASSVVVANNEQFF.

This clonotype was observed a few times. This chain connects TRBV5-1 to TRBJ2-5, with 9 positions matching TRBD1. Germline trimming cut 4 bases from V and 4 bases from J; bases unmatched to any gene: 8. The CDR3 totals 15 residues. Per the germline V gene, CDR1 is SGHRS and CDR2 is YFSETQ. CDR3 coding DNA: TGCGCCAGCAGCCCACAAGGGACAGGGTCAGAGACCCAGTACTTC. Translated, it gives CASSPQGTGSETQYF.

The V and J genes are TRBV7-9 and TRBJ1-2, with D hard to call. V was shortened by 3 bases and J by 5 bases, with 16 bases between the two germline ends. CDR1 and CDR2 from the germline V gene are SEHNR and FQNEAQ (reference sequence). The CDR3 has 15 residues. In nucleotides, the CDR3 is TGTGCCAGCAGCTTCCGAGACGGGAAGAATTATGGCTACACCTTC. The encoded protein is CASSFRDGKNYGYTF.

V gene TRBV12-3 or TRBV12-4 combines with J gene TRBJ1-1, with no clear D. This CDR3 comprises 13 residues. Trimming stripped 1 base from V and 6 bases from J, with 9 bases between. The DNA for the CDR3 is TGTGCCAGCAGTTTAGATTGGGCCCCTGAAGCTTTCTTT. Its protein product is CASSLDWAPEAFF.

This rearrangement joins TRBV30 to TRBJ2-7, with D perhaps given as TRBD1 or TRBD2 (5 bases each). The CDR3 sequence is 12 residues long. The V end was cut by 4 bases, the J end by 3 bases, with 10 bases between. The germline CDR1 and CDR2 sequences are GTSNPN and SVGIG (reference sequence). The DNA for the CDR3 is TGTGCCTGGAATCGGGACGGCTACGAGCAGTACGTC. Translation: CAWNRDGYEQYV.

The table lists this clonotype with many counts. The rearrangement links TRBV28 to TRBJ2-7; a weak D match, TRBD1 (6 bases). V lost 5 bases and J 5 bases, leaving 16 bases between the germline ends. Germline assignment: CDR1 MDHEN and CDR2 SYDVKM. This CDR3 contains 14 residues. As DNA, the CDR3 is TGTGCCAGCAGTCTGCGACAGGTGTACCACGAGCAGTACTTC. It translates to CASSLRQVYHEQYF.

This chain connects TRBV28 to TRBJ2-3, with D unclear. CDR1 is MDHEN, CDR2 SYDVKM, per germline. The CDR3 consists of 15 residues. V lost 5 bases to trimming and J lost 4 bases, with 16 bases between them. CDR3 nucleotide sequence: TGTGCCAGCAGTCCTCATGTGGTAATGTCAGATACGCAGTATTTT. It is translated as CASSPHVVMSDTQYF.

This clonotype was detected ten times or more. V is TRBV7-2 and J is TRBJ2-5; maybe TRBD2 (6 bases). Trimming left V 5 bases short and J 9 bases short, with 16 bases between. The CDR3 is 13 amino acids. Germline V CDR1 and CDR2: SGHTA, FQGNSA. The CDR3, as DNA: TGTGCCAGCAGCCCAGGGAGGCCTGTTCCCCAGTACTTC. It encodes CASSPGRPVPQYF. The whole variable domain, filled in from reference TRBV7-2 and TRBJ2-5, reads GAGVSQSPSNKVTEKGKDVELRCDPISGHTALYWYRQSLGQGLEFLIYFQGNSAPDKSGLPSDRFSAERTGGSVSTLTIQRTQQEDSAVYLCASSPGRPVPQYFGPGTRLLVL.

This clonotype has just a few counts. The genes are TRBV7-2 and TRBJ1-4, with D perhaps TRBD1 (6 bases). This CDR3 comprises 12 residues. Per germline, CDR1 SGHTA and CDR2 FQGNSA. Trimming removed 7 bases at V and 8 bases at J, with 11 bases between. The CDR3 DNA reads TGTGCCAGCAACAGGGTGGGGGAAAAACTGTTTTTT. This translates into CASNRVGEKLFF. Variable domain in full (rest from reference TRBV7-2 and TRBJ1-4): GAGVSQSPSNKVTEKGKDVELRCDPISGHTALYWYRQSLGQGLEFLIYFQGNSAPDKSGLPSDRFSAERTGGSVSTLTIQRTQQEDSAVYLCASNRVGEKLFFGSGTQLSVL.

The chain employs TRBV5-1 and TRBJ2-7, with 7 bases fitting TRBD2. The CDR3 is 13 amino acids. With V trimmed by 0 bases and J by 6 bases, 3 bases remained unmatched. Germline assignment: CDR1 SGHRS and CDR2 YFSETQ. The CDR3 spells CASSLGLAVEQYF. CDR3 DNA sequence: TGCGCCAGCAGCTTGGGACTAGCAGTCGAGCAGTACTTC.

This chain uses TRBV5-5 with TRBJ2-7; D is undetermined. The CDR3 length is 15 residues. V was pared by 0 bases and J by 3 bases, with 13 bases between. Germline V gives CDR1 SGHKS, CDR2 YYEKEE (reference sequence). In DNA form, the CDR3 reads TGTGCCAGCAGCTTGGCTTCCTCGGGTCTCTACGAGCAGTACTTC. It yields the protein CASSLASSGLYEQYF.

J is TRBJ2-7 and V is TRBV3-1; 7 nucleotides align to TRBD2. Trimming took 1 base from V and 4 from J; bases not matched to a gene: 7. This CDR3 comprises 15 residues. Germline V gene lookup returns CDR1 LGHDT and CDR2 YNNKEL (reference sequence). The CDR3 loop is CASSQVGRARYEQYF. The CDR3 DNA is TGTGCCAGCAGCCAAGTGGGGAGGGCGCGGTACGAGCAGTACTTC.